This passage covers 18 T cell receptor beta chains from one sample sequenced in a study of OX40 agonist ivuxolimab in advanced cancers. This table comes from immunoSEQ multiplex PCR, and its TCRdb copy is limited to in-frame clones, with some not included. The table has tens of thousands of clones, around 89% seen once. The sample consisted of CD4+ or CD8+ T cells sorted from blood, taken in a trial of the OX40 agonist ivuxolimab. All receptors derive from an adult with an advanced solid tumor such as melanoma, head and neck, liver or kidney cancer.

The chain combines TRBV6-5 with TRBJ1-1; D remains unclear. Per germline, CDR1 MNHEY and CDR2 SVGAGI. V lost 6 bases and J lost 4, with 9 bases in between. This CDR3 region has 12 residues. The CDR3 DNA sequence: TGTGCCAGCAGCAATCGGCTCACTGAAGCTTTCTTT. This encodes CASSNRLTEAFF.

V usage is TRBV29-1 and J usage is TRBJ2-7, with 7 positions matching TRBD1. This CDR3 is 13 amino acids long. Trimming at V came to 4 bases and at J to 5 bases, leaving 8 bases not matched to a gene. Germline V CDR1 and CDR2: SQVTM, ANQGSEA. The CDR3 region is CSVGSAGGNEQYF. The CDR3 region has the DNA TGCAGCGTTGGGAGCGCAGGGGGTAACGAGCAGTACTTC.

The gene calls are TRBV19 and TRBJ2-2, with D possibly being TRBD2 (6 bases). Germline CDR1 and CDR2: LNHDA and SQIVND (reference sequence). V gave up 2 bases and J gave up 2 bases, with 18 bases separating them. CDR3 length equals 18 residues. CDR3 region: CASSILYGGAGNTGELFF. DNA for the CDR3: TGTGCCAGTAGTATATTGTATGGAGGGGCGGGAAACACCGGGGAGCTGTTTTTT.

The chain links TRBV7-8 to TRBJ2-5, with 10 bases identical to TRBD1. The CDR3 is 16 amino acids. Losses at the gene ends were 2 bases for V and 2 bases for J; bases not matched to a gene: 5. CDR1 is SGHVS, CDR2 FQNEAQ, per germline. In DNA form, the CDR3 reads TGTGCCAGCAGCTTAATCTTGGGACAGGGGCAAGAGACCCAGTACTTC. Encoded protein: CASSLILGQGQETQYF.

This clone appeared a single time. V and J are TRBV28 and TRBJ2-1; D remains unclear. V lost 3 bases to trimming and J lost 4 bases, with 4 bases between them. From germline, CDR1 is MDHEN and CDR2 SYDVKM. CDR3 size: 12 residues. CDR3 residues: CASSLAYNEQFF. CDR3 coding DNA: TGTGCCAGCAGTTTGGCGTACAATGAGCAGTTCTTC.

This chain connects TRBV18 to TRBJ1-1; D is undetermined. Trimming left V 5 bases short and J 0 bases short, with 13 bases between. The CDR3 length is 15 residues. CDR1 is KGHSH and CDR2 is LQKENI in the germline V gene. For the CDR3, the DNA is TGTGCCAGCTCATACACCCTAACTATGAACACTGAAGCTTTCTTT. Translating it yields CASSYTLTMNTEAFF.

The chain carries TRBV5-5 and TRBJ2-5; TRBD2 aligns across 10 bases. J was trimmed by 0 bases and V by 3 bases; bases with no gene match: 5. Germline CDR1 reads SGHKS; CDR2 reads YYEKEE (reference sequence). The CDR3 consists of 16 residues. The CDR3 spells CASSYPSGGYQETQYF. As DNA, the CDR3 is TGTGCCAGCAGCTACCCTAGCGGGGGCTACCAAGAGACCCAGTACTTC.

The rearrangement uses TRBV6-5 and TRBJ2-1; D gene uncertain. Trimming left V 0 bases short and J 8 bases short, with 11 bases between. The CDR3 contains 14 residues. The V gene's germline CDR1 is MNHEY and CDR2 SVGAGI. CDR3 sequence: CASSYSGRWDEQFF. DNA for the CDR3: TGTGCCAGCAGTTACTCGGGCCGCTGGGATGAGCAGTTCTTC.

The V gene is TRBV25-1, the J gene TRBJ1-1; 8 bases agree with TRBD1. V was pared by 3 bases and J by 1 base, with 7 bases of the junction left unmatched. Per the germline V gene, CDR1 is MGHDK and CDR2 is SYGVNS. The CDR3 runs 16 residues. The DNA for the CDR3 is TGTGCCAGCAGTGAGGCGAACAGGGGGAGGAACACTGAAGCTTTCTTT. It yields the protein CASSEANRGRNTEAFF.

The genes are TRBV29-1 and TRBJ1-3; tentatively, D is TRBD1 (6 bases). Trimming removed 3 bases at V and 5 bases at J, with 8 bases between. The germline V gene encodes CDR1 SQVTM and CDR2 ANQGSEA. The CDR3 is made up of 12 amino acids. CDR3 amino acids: CSVDGGRNTIYF. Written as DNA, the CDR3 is TGCAGCGTTGACGGGGGCAGAAACACCATATATTTT.

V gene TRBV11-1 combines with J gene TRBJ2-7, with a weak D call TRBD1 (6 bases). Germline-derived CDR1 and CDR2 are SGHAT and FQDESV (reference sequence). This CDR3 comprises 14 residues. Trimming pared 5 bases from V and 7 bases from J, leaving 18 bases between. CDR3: CASSRSDSTNEQYF. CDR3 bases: TGTGCCAGCAGCCGCTCGGACAGCACGAATGAGCAGTACTTC.

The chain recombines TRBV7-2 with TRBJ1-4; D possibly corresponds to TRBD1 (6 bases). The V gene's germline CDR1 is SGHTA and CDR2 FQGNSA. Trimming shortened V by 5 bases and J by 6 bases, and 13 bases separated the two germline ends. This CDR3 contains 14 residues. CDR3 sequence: CASSQAGVDEKLFF. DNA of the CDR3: TGTGCCAGCAGCCAAGCAGGGGTGGATGAAAAACTGTTTTTT.

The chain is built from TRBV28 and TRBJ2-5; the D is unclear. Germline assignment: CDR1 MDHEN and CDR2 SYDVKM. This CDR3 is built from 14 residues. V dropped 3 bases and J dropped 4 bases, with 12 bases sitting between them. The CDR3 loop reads CASSFQVPIETQYF. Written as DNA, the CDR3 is TGTGCCAGCAGTTTTCAGGTCCCAATAGAGACCCAGTACTTC.

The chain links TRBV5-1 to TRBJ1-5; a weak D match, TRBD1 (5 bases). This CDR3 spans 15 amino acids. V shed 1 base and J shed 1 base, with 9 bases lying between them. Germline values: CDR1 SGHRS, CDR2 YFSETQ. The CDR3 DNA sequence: TGCGCCAGCAGCTTGCGCGGGGGAAGCAATCAGCCCCAGCATTTT. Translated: CASSLRGGSNQPQHF. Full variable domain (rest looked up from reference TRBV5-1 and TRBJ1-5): KAGVTQTPRYLIKTRGQQVTLSCSPISGHRSVSWYQQTPGQGLQFLFEYFSETQRNKGNFPGRFSGRQFSNSRSEMNVSTLELGDSALYLCASSLRGGSNQPQHFGDGTRLSIL.

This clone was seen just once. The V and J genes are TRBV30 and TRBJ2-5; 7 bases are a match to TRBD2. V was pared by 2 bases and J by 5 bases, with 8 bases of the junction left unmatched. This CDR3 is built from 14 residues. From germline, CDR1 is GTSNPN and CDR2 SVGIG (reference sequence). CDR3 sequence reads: CAWSWWEGLETQYF. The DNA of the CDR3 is TGTGCCTGGAGTTGGTGGGAGGGCCTGGAGACCCAGTACTTC.

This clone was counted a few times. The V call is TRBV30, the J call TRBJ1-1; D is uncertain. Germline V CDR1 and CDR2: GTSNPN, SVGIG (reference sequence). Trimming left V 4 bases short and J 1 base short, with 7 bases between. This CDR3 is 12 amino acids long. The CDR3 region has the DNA TGTGCCTGGACCCTCGAGAACACTGAAGCTTTCTTT. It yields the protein CAWTLENTEAFF. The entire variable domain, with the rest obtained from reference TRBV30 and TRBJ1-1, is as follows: SQTIHQWPATLVQPVGSPLSLECTVEGTSNPNLYWYRQAAGRGLQLLFYSVGIGQISSEVPQNLSASRPQDRQFILSSKKLLLSDSGFYLCAWTLENTEAFFGQGTRLTVV.

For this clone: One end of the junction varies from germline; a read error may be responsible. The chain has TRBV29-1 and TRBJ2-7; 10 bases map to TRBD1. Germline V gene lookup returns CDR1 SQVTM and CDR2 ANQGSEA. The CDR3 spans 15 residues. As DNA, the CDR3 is TGCAGCGTGGAAGTGGGGGGACAGGGGATCTACGAGCAGTACTTC. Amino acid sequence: CSVEVGGQGIYEQYF.

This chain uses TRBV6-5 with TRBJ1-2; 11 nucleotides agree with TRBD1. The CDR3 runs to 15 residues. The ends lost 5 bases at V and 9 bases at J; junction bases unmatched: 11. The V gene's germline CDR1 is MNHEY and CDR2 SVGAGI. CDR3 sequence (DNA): TGTGCCAGCAGTATGCCCGGGACAGGGGGTGGCAGCTACACCTTC. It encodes CASSMPGTGGGSYTF.